This is a list of T cell receptor beta chains from one sample in a study of shared clonotypes between healthy human individuals. Profiled with immunoSEQ multiplex PCR; TCRdb holds only in-frame clones, not every one. The sample has about 2.1 million clones; just over 90% are singletons. The sequenced sample consisted of naive CD8+ T cells from PBMCs. These receptors were collected from a young man in good health. Some clones in this sample may be carry-over from other donors' samples. Each CDR3 is given with its conserved first and last residue. The D gene is left open where the match is weak. Not every row has a clone size; where given, it reads once, few, many or a size class.

abundance	d_gene	j_gene	v_gene	CDR3nt	CDR3aa
.	.	TRBJ2-2	TRBV28	TGTGCCAGCGGAGGCGGGACTTTGAACACCGGGGAGCTGTTTTTT	CASGGGTLNTGELFF
.	.	TRBJ2-6	TRBV19	TGTGCCAGTAGTTCCAGGGGAACTGGGGCCAACGTCCTGACTTTC	CASSSRGTGANVLTF
.	.	TRBJ2-1	TRBV4-1	TGCGCCAGCAGCCAAGATGGTCGGTTCCGGGGTTCCGATGAGCAGTTCTTC	CASSQDGRFRGSDEQFF
.	.	TRBJ2-3	TRBV29-1	TGCAGCGGGCTAGCGCATAGCACAGATACGCAGTATTTT	CSGLAHSTDTQYF
.	.	TRBJ2-7	TRBV7-8	TGTGCCAGCAGCTTATCGGGACTGTCGCCCTACGAGCAGTACTTC	CASSLSGLSPYEQYF
.	TRBD2	TRBJ2-1	TRBV11-2	TGTGCCAGCAGCCTAATACGGACTAGCGGGAGGGGTTACAATGAGCAGTTCTTC	CASSLIRTSGRGYNEQFF
.	.	TRBJ1-1	TRBV13	TGTGCCAGCAGCTTAGTTAGGGCTGAAGCTTTCTTT	CASSLVRAEAFF
.	.	TRBJ2-4	TRBV5-1	TGCGCCAGCAGCTTGGATTCTGGGAGTGACATTCAGTACTTC	CASSLDSGSDIQYF
.	TRBD1	TRBJ2-7	TRBV29-1	TGCAGCGCCGAAGTTGGGGACAGGGTCTACGAGCAGTACTTC	CSAEVGDRVYEQYF
.	.	TRBJ2-7	TRBV19	TGTGCCAGTAGTTCTCGTACTGACAACTCCTACGAGCAGTACTTC	CASSSRTDNSYEQYF
.	TRBD2	TRBJ2-3	TRBV9	TGTGCCAGCAGCTCCGAGGGACGGGAGTGGGAGGGTCGGACAGATACGCAGTATTTT	CASSSEGREWEGRTDTQYF
.	.	TRBJ2-1	TRBV11-2	TGTGCCAGCAGCTTATCAGCCTACGTCAACAATGAGCAGTTCTTC	CASSLSAYVNNEQFF
.	.	TRBJ1-3	TRBV9	TGTGCCAGCAGCGTAGATCAGGGATCAGCGGGAAACACCATATATTTT	CASSVDQGSAGNTIYF
.	TRBD2	TRBJ2-7	TRBV27	TGTGCCAGCAGTTTATTAGGGACTAGTTCCGAGCAGTACTTC	CASSLLGTSSEQYF
.	.	TRBJ1-4	TRBV19	TGTGCCAGTAAATTCGGGCGAGAACTGTTTTTT	CASKFGRELFF
.	.	TRBJ1-5	TRBV9	TGTGCCAGCAGCGTAGGGGAGGGGTCGAGGGGCAATCAGCCCCAGCATTTT	CASSVGEGSRGNQPQHF
.	.	TRBJ2-7	TRBV5-1	TGCGCCAGCAGCTTGAACCTACTGGCTCGGGAGCAGTACTTC	CASSLNLLAREQYF
.	.	TRBJ2-7	TRBV7-9	TGTGCCAGCAGCTCCCCAGGCGGGACTGGCTCCTACGAGCAGTACTTC	CASSSPGGTGSYEQYF
.	.	TRBJ1-1	TRBV6-6	TGTGCCAGCAGTTACTTAAACACGAACACTGAAGCTTTCTTT	CASSYLNTNTEAFF
.	TRBD2	TRBJ2-3	TRBV7-8	TGTGCCAGCAGCTTAGTGGCGGGAGAGACAGATACGCAGTATTTT	CASSLVAGETDTQYF
.	.	TRBJ2-7	TRBV5-4	TGTGCCAGCAGCTTGGGGTTGGGGGAGCACTCCTACGAGCAGTACTTC	CASSLGLGEHSYEQYF
.	.	TRBJ2-7	TRBV6-5	TGTGCCAGCAGTTACTCCGGGGCCAACTACGAGCAGTACTTC	CASSYSGANYEQYF
.	TRBD2	TRBJ2-7	TRBV27	TGTGCCAGCAGTACGATCGGGACTAGCGGGAGTTTCTACGAGCAGTACTTC	CASSTIGTSGSFYEQYF
.	.	TRBJ1-2	TRBV5-1	TGCGCCAGCAGTCTCGGACAAGCTAACTATGGCTACACCTTC	CASSLGQANYGYTF
.	TRBD1	TRBJ1-2	TRBV27	TGTGCCAGCAGTATGACAGGGGGCGCTATCCCCATCACCTTC	CASSMTGGAIPITF
.	TRBD1	TRBJ1-1	TRBV7-8	TGTGCCAGCAGCGCTAGACAGGGGTACACTGAAGCTTTCTTT	CASSARQGYTEAFF
once	.	TRBJ2-7	TRBV28	TGTGCCAGCAACGGGGGCAGGGGGGCACGGACCATCTACGAGCAGTACTTC	CASNGGRGARTIYEQYF
.	.	TRBJ1-2	TRBV14	TGTGCCAGCAGCCAATTAGTAGGGCCTCCGGATGGCTACACCTTC	CASSQLVGPPDGYTF
once	TRBD2	TRBJ2-7	TRBV7-9	TGTGCCAGCAGCTGGACTAGTACCTACGAGCAGTACTTC	CASSWTSTYEQYF
.	.	TRBJ2-2	TRBV25-1	TGTGCCAGTGAGTCGAACACCGGGGAGCTGTTTTTT	CASESNTGELFF
.	.	TRBJ2-1	TRBV28	TGTGCCAGCAGTTATCCTGATGAGCAGTTCTTC	CASSYPDEQFF
.	.	TRBJ1-1	TRBV28	TGTGCCAGCAGTTTCCACGCAGAAAACACTGAAGCTTTCTTT	CASSFHAENTEAFF
.	.	TRBJ2-3	TRBV9	TGTGCCAGCAGCGTCCAGACTTCCACAGATACGCAGTATTTT	CASSVQTSTDTQYF
.	.	TRBJ2-7	TRBV5-5	TGTGCCAGCAGGGGGGAAGAGGGGCGACCCTACGAGCAGTACTTC	CASRGEEGRPYEQYF
once	TRBD2	TRBJ2-1	TRBV28	TGTGCCAGCAGTTCCCGACTAGCGGCCAACTACAATGAGCAGTTCTTC	CASSSRLAANYNEQFF
once	.	TRBJ2-3	TRBV11-1	TGTGCCAGCAGCTTTTTAGTCGGGGCAGATACGCAGTATTTT	CASSFLVGADTQYF
.	TRBD1	TRBJ1-2	TRBV5-8	TGTGCCAGCAGCGCGACAGGGTGGGGGACTAACTATGGCTACACCTTC	CASSATGWGTNYGYTF
.	TRBD1	TRBJ1-1	TRBV27	TGTGCCAGCAGTCCGCCGGGACAGGGGCCCGAGGCTTTCTTT	CASSPPGQGPEAFF
once	.	TRBJ2-7	TRBV11-2	TGTGCCAGCAGCTTAGACGGAGGATACGAGCAGTACTTC	CASSLDGGYEQYF
.	TRBD1	TRBJ1-1	TRBV19	TGTGCCAGTAGCAACTCGGGACAGGGAAACACTGAAGCTTTCTTT	CASSNSGQGNTEAFF
once	.	TRBJ1-5	TRBV27	TGTGCCAGCAGTGCTAGGATGGGGAGTCAGCCCCAGCATTTT	CASSARMGSQPQHF
.	TRBD1	TRBJ2-1	TRBV7-9	TGTGCCAGCAGCCCCCGACAGGGGGCCCACAATGAGCAGTTCTTC	CASSPRQGAHNEQFF
.	TRBD1	TRBJ2-2	TRBV6-5	TGTGCCAGCAGTCCGGACAGGAACCGCGGGGAGCTGTTTTTT	CASSPDRNRGELFF
.	TRBD2	TRBJ2-1	TRBV28	TGTGCCAGCAGTTTCACCAGCGGGGTTTACAATGAGCAGTTCTTC	CASSFTSGVYNEQFF
.	TRBD1	TRBJ1-4	TRBV5-1	TGCGCCAGCAGCTTAGAACCGGGACAGGGGGCGAATAATGAAAAACTGTTTTTT	CASSLEPGQGANNEKLFF
.	TRBD2	TRBJ2-1	TRBV9	TGTGCCAGCAGCGTATGGTCTAGCGGGAGGGTGTTTGAGCAGTTCTTC	CASSVWSSGRVFEQFF